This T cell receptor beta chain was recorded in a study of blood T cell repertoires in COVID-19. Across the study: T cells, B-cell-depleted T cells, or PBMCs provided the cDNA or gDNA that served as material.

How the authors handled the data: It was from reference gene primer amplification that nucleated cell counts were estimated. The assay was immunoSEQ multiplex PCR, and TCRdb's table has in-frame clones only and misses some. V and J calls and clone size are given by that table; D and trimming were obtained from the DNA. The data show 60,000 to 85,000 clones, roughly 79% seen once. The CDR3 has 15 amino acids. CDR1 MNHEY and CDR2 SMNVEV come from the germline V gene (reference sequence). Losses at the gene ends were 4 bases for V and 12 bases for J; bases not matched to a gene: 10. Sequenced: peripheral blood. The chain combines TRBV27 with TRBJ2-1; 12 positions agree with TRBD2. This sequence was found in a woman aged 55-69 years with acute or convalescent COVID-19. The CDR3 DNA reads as TGTGCCAGCAGTTCCGGACTAGCGGGGCTTTCAGGGCAGTTCTTC. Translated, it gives CASSSGLAGLSGQFF.